A single sample gave rise to the 19 T cell receptor beta chains below, sequenced in a study of regulatory T cells in long-lasting Graves disease. Time point defined: newly diagnosed GD, antithyroid drugs for less than 3 months. Construction of the TCR library relied on RNA isolated from PBMCs. Arm-PCR with iRepertoire HTBI primers amplified the CDR3 regions for these TCR beta libraries. TCRdb called the multiplex PCR reads again in MiXCR, with one record for every CDR3 protein. The table records around 400,000 distinct CDR3 sequences, 15% of them present only once. Sequencing used peripheral blood mononuclear cells (PBMCs), obtained at new diagnosis, from a patient treated with antithyroid drugs. The receptors shown here come from a female donor with Graves disease.

This clonotype occurred many times. The genes are TRBV20-1 and TRBJ2-1; TRBD2 matches at 12 bases. V was clipped by 4 bases and J by 5 bases; unmatched bases: 6. The CDR3 extends over 15 amino acids. Germline CDR1 reads DFQATT; CDR2 reads SNEGSKA (reference sequence). The CDR3 spells CSATRGLAGNNEQFF. In DNA form, the CDR3 reads TGCAGTGCTACCCGTGGACTAGCGGGAAACAATGAGCAGTTCTTC.

This clonotype was found many times. The chain is built from TRBV11-2 and TRBJ1-6; 9 bases map to TRBD1. CDR1 is SGHAT and CDR2 is FQNNGV in the germline V gene. The CDR3 spans 16 residues. The ends lost 4 bases at V and 9 bases at J; junction bases unmatched: 10. This chain's CDR3 is CASSSYSGTGSSPLHF. Here the CDR3 DNA reads TGTGCCAGCAGCTCTTATTCCGGGACAGGGAGTTCACCCCTCCACTTT.

This clonotype was observed at least ten times. The chain is built from TRBV6-5 and TRBJ2-3; D perhaps matches TRBD2 (6 bases). The V end was cut by 4 bases, the J end by 7 bases, with 18 bases between. Germline CDR1 MNHEY, CDR2 SVGAGI. This CDR3 is built from 15 residues. The CDR3 DNA sequence: TGTGCCAGCAGTTCGCACACTGGAGGGCCGAATACGCAGTATTTT. Amino acid sequence: CASSSHTGGPNTQYF.

This clonotype was found a few times. The chain employs TRBV7-9 and TRBJ1-5; 8 bases agree with TRBD1. V gave up 1 base and J gave up 0 bases; unmatched junction bases: 11. Germline CDR1 and CDR2: SEHNR and FQNEAQ (reference sequence). The CDR3 is made up of 19 amino acids. The CDR3 DNA is TGTGCCAGCAGCTTAGGCCTGACAGGGGCCCTCTATAGCAATCAGCCCCAGCATTTT. This sequence encodes CASSLGLTGALYSNQPQHF. The full variable domain, with the rest looked up from reference TRBV7-9 and TRBJ1-5, is DTGVSQNPRHKITKRGQNVTFRCDPISEHNRLYWYRQTLGQGPEFLTYFQNEAQLEKSRLLSDRFSAERPKGSFSTLEIQRTEQGDSAMYLCASSLGLTGALYSNQPQHFGDGTRLSIL.

There are many counts of this clonotype. J is TRBJ2-7 and V is TRBV7-2; tentatively, D is TRBD1 or TRBD2 (5 bases each). The CDR3 extends over 16 amino acids. The V end lost 5 bases, the J end lost 4 bases, and 21 bases lay between the germline ends. Per the germline V gene, CDR1 is SGHTA and CDR2 is FQGNSA. The CDR3 DNA is TGTGCCAGCAGCCTTGGGGGTGGGGGATCGGCGTACGAGCAGTACTTC. The encoded protein is CASSLGGGGSAYEQYF.

This chain joins TRBV6-2 or TRBV6-3 and TRBJ2-7; D remains unclear. V was cut by 0 bases and J by 3 bases, with 15 bases left in between. The CDR3 spans 16 residues. Germline assignment: CDR1 MNHEY and CDR2 SVGEGT. In DNA form, the CDR3 reads TGTGCCAGCAGTTACTCTACATATACTACCGGCTACGAGCAGTACTTC. Its translation is CASSYSTYTTGYEQYF.

This clonotype was picked up a small number of times. V is TRBV19 and J is TRBJ2-7; D may be TRBD2 (5 bases). CDR3 size: 13 residues. Germline values: CDR1 LNHDA, CDR2 SQIVND (reference sequence). With 6 bases removed from V and 2 bases from J, the gap between germline ends came to 11 bases. CDR3 region: CASSQRLTYEQYF. The CDR3 coding sequence is TGTGCCAGTAGCCAGCGGCTTACCTACGAGCAGTACTTC.

This clonotype was seen many times. The chain combines TRBV2 with TRBJ2-7; D unresolved. The ends were cut back, 0 bases at V and 0 bases at J, with 18 bases in the middle. The CDR3 has 18 residues. CDR1 SNHLY and CDR2 FYNNEI come from the germline V gene. The CDR3 is CASSEALRVSQSSYEQYF. CDR3 nucleotides: TGTGCCAGCAGTGAAGCGCTTCGGGTCTCCCAGAGCTCCTACGAGCAGTACTTC. The full variable domain, with the rest looked up from reference TRBV2 and TRBJ2-7, is EPEVTQTPSHQVTQMGQEVILRCVPISNHLYFYWYRQILGQKVEFLVSFYNNEISEKSEIFDDQFSVERPDGSNFTLKIRSTKLEDSAMYFCASSEALRVSQSSYEQYFGPGTRLTVT.

This clonotype was detected many times. The rearrangement links TRBV12-3 or TRBV12-4 to TRBJ2-2; TRBD1 matches 7 bases. The CDR3 is 16 amino acids. With 5 bases clipped from V and 7 bases from J, the junction kept 13 bases outside the gene matches. This chain's CDR3 is CASSPTGSWFVGELFF. In DNA, the CDR3 is TGTGCCAGCAGTCCGACAGGGTCTTGGTTCGTCGGGGAGCTGTTTTTT.

This clonotype was counted many times. This chain joins TRBV30 and TRBJ2-7, with TRBD2 matching 10 bases. V lost 2 bases to trimming and J lost 5 bases; unmatched junction nucleotides: 9. In germline, CDR1 is GTSNPN, CDR2 SVGIG (reference sequence). This CDR3 is 15 amino acids long. The DNA for the CDR3 is TGTGCCTGGAGTTTCGGGACTAGCGAACTGGACGAGCAGTACTTC. Its protein product is CAWSFGTSELDEQYF.

Many counts were recorded for this clonotype. J is TRBJ2-1 and V is TRBV5-1; D not certain. Germline CDR1 SGHRS, CDR2 YFSETQ. V was clipped by 5 bases and J by 2 bases, with 8 bases between them. This CDR3 is 13 amino acids long. The CDR3 DNA sequence: TGCGCCAGCAGTGGGCTAGCCTACAATGAGCAGTTCTTC. Its translation: CASSGLAYNEQFF.

This clonotype was counted ten times or more. The V gene is TRBV2, the J gene TRBJ1-1; a weak D match, TRBD1 (6 bases). Germline values: CDR1 SNHLY, CDR2 FYNNEI. V was clipped by 10 bases and J by 4 bases, with 13 bases between them. This CDR3 contains 12 residues. The CDR3 is CAIQGRSTEAFF. CDR3 coding DNA: TGTGCCATACAGGGAAGGAGCACTGAAGCTTTCTTT. Filled out from reference TRBV2 and TRBJ1-1, the complete variable domain reads EPEVTQTPSHQVTQMGQEVILRCVPISNHLYFYWYRQILGQKVEFLVSFYNNEISEKSEIFDDQFSVERPDGSNFTLKIRSTKLEDSAMYFCAIQGRSTEAFFGQGTRLTVV.

The CDR3 sequence: CASRLDREPSEAFF. In DNA form, the CDR3 reads TGTGCCAGCAGACTCGACAGGGAGCCATCTGAAGCTTTCTTT. V and J are TRBV7-9 and TRBJ1-1, with TRBD1 identical over 7 bases. The V segment lost 6 bases and the J segment 6 bases; nucleotides outside the gene matches: 10. Germline V lookup: CDR1 SEHNR, CDR2 FQNEAQ (reference sequence). CDR3 length: 14 amino acids.

This clonotype has at least ten counts. This chain links TRBV30 with TRBJ1-5; D gene uncertain. Deletions cut 5 bases from V and 2 bases from J, with 13 bases between. Germline assignment: CDR1 GTSNPN and CDR2 SVGIG (reference sequence). This CDR3 has 14 residues. CDR3 bases: TGTGCCTGGGCAGTGGGAGGTCGCAATCAGCCCCAGCATTTT. Protein product: CAWAVGGRNQPQHF.

In this sample, this clonotype turned up many times. The chain combines TRBV11-2 with TRBJ2-3; TRBD2 is a possible D gene (6 bases). CDR3 size: 15 residues. Trimming shortened V by 2 bases and J by 5 bases, and 14 bases separated the two germline ends. Germline V gives CDR1 SGHAT, CDR2 FQNNGV. The CDR3 region is CASSLRVGSGDTQYF. In nucleotides, the CDR3 is TGTGCCAGCAGCTTAAGAGTTGGTAGCGGAGATACGCAGTATTTT.

This clonotype was counted between two and nine times. CDR3 protein: CASTLRGASRVTGELFF. The DNA of the CDR3 is TGTGCCAGCACCTTACGGGGGGCGAGCCGAGTCACCGGGGAGCTGTTTTTT. The V and J genes are TRBV27 and TRBJ2-2; maybe TRBD2 (7 bases). The CDR3 is 17 residues long. Between the trimmed V and J ends, which lost 7 bases and 4 bases, there was a span of 22 bases. Per germline, CDR1 MNHEY and CDR2 SMNVEV (reference sequence).

The sample holds a few counts of this clonotype. This rearrangement joins TRBV30 to TRBJ1-2; D might be TRBD1 (5 bases). The CDR3 length is 13 residues. Trimming stripped 4 bases from V and 4 bases from J, with 13 bases between. Germline CDR1 is GTSNPN and CDR2 is SVGIG (reference sequence). DNA of the CDR3: TGTGCCTGGACCCCCGGGGACCTCTATGGCTACACCTTC. This sequence encodes CAWTPGDLYGYTF.

This clonotype was recorded many times. V is TRBV19 and J is TRBJ1-5, with 9 positions matching TRBD1. The CDR3 is made up of 16 amino acids. J was trimmed by 1 base and V by 3 bases; bases with no gene match: 4. The V gene's germline CDR1 is LNHDA and CDR2 SQIVND (reference sequence). The CDR3 loop reads CASSMGQGNSNQPQHF. CDR3 nucleotides: TGTGCCAGTAGTATGGGACAGGGCAACAGCAATCAGCCCCAGCATTTT.

At least ten counts were recorded for this clonotype. V usage is TRBV14 and J usage is TRBJ1-1; 7 bases fit TRBD1. V dropped 3 bases and J dropped 4; count of bases not matched to a gene: 8. Per the germline V gene, CDR1 is SGHDN and CDR2 is FVKESK. CDR3 length: 15 residues. The DNA of the CDR3 is TGTGCCAGCAGCCACCCGACGACAGGGACCACTGAAGCTTTCTTT. Its protein product is CASSHPTTGTTEAFF.